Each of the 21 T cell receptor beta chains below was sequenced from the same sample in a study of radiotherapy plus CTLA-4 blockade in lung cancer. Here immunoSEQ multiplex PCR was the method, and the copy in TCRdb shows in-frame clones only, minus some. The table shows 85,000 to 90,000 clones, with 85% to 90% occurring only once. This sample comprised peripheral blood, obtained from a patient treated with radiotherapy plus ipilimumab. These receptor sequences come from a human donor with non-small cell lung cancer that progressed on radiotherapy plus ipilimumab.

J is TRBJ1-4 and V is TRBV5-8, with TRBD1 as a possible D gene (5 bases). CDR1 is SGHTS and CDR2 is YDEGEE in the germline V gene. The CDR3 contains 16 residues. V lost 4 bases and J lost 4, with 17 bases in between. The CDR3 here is CASSPSNRGLNEKLFF. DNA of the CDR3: TGTGCCAGCAGCCCTTCGAACCGGGGCCTTAATGAAAAACTGTTTTTT.

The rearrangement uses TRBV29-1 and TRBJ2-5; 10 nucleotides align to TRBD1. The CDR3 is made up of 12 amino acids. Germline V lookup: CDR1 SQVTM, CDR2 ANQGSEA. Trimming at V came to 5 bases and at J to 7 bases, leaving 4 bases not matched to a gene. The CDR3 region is CSVQRQGATQYF. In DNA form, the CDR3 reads TGCAGCGTTCAGCGACAGGGGGCGACCCAGTACTTC.

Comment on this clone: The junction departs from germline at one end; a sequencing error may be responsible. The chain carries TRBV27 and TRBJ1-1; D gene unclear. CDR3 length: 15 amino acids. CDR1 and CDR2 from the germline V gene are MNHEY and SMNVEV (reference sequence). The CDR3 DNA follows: TGTGCCAGCAGCCCAAAAGCGGGCGGGAACGCTGAAGCTTTCTTT. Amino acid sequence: CASSPKAGGNAEAFF.

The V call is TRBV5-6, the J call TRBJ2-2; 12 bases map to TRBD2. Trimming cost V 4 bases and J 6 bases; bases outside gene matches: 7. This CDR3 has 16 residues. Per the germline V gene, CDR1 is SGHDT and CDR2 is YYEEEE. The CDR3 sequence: CASSVTSGGFPGELFF. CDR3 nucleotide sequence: TGTGCCAGCAGCGTCACTAGCGGGGGGTTCCCCGGGGAGCTGTTTTTT.

The CDR3 DNA sequence: TGTGCCAGCAGCCTGAGCGGCAATGAGCAGTTCTTC. Its protein product is CASSLSGNEQFF. The rearrangement links TRBV6-6 to TRBJ2-1, with a tentative D call TRBD2 (5 bases). The V and J ends lost 6 bases and 6 bases respectively, with 9 bases between them. Germline loops: CDR1 MNHNY, CDR2 SVGAGI (reference sequence). This CDR3 spans 12 amino acids.

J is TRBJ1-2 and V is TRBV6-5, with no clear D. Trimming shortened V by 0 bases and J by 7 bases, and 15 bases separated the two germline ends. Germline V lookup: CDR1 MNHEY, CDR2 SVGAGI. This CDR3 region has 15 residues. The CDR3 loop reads CASSYSRPRKVGYTF. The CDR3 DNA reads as TGTGCCAGCAGTTACTCGCGTCCCCGAAAGGTTGGCTACACCTTC.

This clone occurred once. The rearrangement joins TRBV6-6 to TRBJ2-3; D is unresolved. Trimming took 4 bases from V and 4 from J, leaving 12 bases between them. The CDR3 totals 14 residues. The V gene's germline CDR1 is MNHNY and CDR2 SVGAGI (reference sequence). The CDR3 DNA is TGTGCCAGCAGTTCTTTACTCGCCCCAGATACGCAGTATTTT. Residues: CASSSLLAPDTQYF.

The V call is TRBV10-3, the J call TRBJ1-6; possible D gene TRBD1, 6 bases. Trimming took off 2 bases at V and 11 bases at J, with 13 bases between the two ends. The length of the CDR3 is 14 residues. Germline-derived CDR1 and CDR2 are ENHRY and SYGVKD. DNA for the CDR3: TGTGCCATCAGTGAGATTCTGGACAGAGCACCCCTCCACTTT. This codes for CAISEILDRAPLHF.

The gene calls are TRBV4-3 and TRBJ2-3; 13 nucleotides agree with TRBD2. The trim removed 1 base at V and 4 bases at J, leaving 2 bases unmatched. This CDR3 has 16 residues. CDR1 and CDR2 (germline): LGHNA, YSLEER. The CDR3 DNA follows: TGCGCCAGCAGCCAAGGACTAGCGGGGGGCGCAGATACGCAGTATTTT. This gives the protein CASSQGLAGGADTQYF.

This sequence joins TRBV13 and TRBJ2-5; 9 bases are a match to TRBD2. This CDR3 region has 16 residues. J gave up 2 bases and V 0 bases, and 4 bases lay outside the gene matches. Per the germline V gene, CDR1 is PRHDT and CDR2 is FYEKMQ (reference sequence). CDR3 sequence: CASSLGASGAQETQYF. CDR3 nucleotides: TGTGCCAGCAGCTTAGGTGCTAGCGGGGCACAAGAGACCCAGTACTTC.

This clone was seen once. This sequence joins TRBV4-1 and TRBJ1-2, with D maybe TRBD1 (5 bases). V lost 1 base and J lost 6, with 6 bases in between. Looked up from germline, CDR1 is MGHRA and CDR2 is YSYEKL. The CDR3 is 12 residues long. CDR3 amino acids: CASSQGQNGYTF. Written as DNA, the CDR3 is TGCGCCAGCAGCCAAGGACAGAATGGCTACACCTTC.

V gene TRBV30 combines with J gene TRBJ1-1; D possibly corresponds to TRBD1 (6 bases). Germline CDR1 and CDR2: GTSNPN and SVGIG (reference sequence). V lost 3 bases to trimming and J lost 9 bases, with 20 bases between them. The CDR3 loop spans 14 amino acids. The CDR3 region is CAWRSSGTSTQAFF. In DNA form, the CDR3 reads TGTGCCTGGAGGTCTTCCGGGACATCCACGCAAGCTTTCTTT. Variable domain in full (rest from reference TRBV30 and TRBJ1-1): SQTIHQWPATLVQPVGSPLSLECTVEGTSNPNLYWYRQAAGRGLQLLFYSVGIGQISSEVPQNLSASRPQDRQFILSSKKLLLSDSGFYLCAWRSSGTSTQAFFGQGTRLTVV.

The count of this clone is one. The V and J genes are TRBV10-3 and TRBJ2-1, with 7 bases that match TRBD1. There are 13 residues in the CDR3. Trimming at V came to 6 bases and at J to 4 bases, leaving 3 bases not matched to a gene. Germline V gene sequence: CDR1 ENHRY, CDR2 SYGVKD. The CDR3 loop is CAISEDRYNEQFF. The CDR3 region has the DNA TGTGCCATCAGCGAGGACAGGTACAATGAGCAGTTCTTC.

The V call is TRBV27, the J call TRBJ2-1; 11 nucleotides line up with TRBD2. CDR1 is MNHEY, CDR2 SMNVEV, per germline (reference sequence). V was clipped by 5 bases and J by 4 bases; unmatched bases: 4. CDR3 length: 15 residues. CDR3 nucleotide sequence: TGTGCCAGCAGTCTACTAGCGGGAGTATACAATGAGCAGTTCTTC. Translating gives CASSLLAGVYNEQFF.

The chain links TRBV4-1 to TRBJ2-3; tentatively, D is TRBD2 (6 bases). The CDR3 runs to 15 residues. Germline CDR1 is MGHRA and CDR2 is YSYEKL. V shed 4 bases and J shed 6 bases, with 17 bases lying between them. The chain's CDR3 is CASSRNRDSWDTQYF. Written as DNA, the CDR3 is TGCGCCAGCAGCCGGAATCGGGACTCGTGGGATACGCAGTATTTT.

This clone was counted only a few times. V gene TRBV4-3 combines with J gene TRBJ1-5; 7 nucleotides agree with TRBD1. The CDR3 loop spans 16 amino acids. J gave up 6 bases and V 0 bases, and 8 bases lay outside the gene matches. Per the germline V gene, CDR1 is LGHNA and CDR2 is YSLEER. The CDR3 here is CASSQDLRQGGQPQHF. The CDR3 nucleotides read TGCGCCAGCAGCCAAGATCTGCGACAGGGAGGTCAGCCCCAGCATTTT.

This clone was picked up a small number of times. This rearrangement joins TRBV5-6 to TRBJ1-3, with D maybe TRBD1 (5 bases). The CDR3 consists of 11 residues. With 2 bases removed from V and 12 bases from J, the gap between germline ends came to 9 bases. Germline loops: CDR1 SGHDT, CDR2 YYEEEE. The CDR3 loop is CASSFQDIIYF. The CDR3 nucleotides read TGTGCCAGCAGCTTTCAGGACATCATATATTTT.

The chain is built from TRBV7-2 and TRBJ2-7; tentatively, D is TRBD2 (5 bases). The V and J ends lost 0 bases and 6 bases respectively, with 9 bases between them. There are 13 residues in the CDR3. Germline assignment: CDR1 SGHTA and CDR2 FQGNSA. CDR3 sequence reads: CASSLAGVSEQYF. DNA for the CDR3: TGTGCCAGCAGCTTAGCGGGAGTGTCCGAGCAGTACTTC.

CDR3 residues: CASSLCLWQGNQPQHF. CDR3 nucleotide sequence: TGTGCCAGCAGCTTATGTTTGTGGCAGGGCAATCAGCCCCAGCATTTT. The rearrangement joins TRBV7-3 to TRBJ1-5; unclear D gene. The CDR3 spans 16 residues. Germline CDR1 is SGHTA and CDR2 is FQGTGA. V was pared by 2 bases and J by 2 bases, with 13 bases between.

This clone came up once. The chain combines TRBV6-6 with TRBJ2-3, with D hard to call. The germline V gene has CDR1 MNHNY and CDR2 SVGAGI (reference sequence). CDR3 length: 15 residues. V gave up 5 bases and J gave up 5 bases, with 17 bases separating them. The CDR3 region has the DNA TGTGCCAGCAGTCTACAGCCTACTGAGCAAGATACGCAGTATTTT. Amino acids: CASSLQPTEQDTQYF.

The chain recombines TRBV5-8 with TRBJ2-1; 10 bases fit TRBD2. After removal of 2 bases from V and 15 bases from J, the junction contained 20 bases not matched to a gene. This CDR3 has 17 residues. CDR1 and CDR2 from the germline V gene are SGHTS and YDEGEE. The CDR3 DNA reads TGTGCCAGCAGCTTTCCGGGTAGCGGGAGGTTAGATGCCGGGCCGTTCTTC. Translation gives CASSFPGSGRLDAGPFF.